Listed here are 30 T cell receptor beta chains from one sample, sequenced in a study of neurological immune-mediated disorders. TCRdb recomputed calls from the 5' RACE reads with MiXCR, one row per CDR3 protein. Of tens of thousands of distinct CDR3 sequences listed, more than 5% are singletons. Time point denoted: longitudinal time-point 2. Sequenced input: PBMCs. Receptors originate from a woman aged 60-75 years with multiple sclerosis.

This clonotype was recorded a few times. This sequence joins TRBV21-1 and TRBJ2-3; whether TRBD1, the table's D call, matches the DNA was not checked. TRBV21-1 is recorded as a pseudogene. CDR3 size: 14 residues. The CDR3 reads CASSSSAHTDTQYF. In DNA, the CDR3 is TGTGCCAGCAGCTCTAGCGCCCACACAGATACGCAGTATTTT.

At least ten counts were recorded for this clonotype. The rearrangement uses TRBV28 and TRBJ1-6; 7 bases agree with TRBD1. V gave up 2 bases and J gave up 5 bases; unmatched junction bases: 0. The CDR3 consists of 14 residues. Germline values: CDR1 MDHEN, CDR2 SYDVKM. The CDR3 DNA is TGTGCCAGCAGTTTAGGGACAGATAATTCACCCCTCCACTTT. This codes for CASSLGTDNSPLHF. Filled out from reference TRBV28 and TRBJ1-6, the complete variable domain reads DVKVTQSSRYLVKRTGEKVFLECVQDMDHENMFWYRQDPGLGLRLIYFSYDVKMKEKGDIPEGYSVSREKKERFSLILESASTNQTSMYLCASSLGTDNSPLHFGNGTRLTVT.

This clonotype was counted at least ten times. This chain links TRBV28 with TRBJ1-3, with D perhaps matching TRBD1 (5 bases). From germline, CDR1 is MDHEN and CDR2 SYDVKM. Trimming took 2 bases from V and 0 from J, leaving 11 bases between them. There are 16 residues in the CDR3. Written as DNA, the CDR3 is TGTGCCAGCAGTTTAATGGGCCAGGGCTCTGGAAACACCATATATTTT. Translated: CASSLMGQGSGNTIYF.

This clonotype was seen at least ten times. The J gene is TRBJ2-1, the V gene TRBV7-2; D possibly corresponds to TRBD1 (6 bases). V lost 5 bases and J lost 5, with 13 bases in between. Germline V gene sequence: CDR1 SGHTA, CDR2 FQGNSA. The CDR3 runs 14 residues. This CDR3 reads CASSRTGDNNEQFF. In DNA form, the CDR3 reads TGTGCCAGCAGCAGGACCGGGGACAACAATGAGCAGTTCTTC. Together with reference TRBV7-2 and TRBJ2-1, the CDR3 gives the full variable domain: GAGVSQSPSNKVTEKGKDVELRCDPISGHTALYWYRQSLGQGLEFLIYFQGNSAPDKSGLPSDRFSAERTGGSVSTLTIQRTQQEDSAVYLCASSRTGDNNEQFFGPGTRLTVL.

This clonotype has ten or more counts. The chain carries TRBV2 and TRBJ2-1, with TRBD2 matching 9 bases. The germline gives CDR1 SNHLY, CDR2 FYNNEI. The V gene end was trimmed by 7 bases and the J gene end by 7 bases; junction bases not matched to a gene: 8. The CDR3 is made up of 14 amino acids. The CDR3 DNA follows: TGTGCCAGCACCCCGGCGGGGGGGTTAAATGAGCAGTTCTTC. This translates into CASTPAGGLNEQFF. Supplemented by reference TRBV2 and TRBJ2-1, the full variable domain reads EPEVTQTPSHQVTQMGQEVILRCVPISNHLYFYWYRQILGQKVEFLVSFYNNEISEKSEIFDDQFSVERPDGSNFTLKIRSTKLEDSAMYFCASTPAGGLNEQFFGPGTRLTVL.

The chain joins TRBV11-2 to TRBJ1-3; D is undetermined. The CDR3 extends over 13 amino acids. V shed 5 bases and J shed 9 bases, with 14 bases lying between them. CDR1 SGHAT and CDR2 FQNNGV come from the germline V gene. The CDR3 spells CASSREPLGTIYF. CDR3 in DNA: TGTGCCAGCAGCCGAGAACCCCTGGGCACCATATATTTT.

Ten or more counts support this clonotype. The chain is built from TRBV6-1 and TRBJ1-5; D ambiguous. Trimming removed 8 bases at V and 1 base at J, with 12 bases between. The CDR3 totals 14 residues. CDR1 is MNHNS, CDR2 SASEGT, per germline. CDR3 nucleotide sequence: TGTGCCAGCTACCGTGGGGTAAGCAATCAGCCCCAGCATTTT. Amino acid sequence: CASYRGVSNQPQHF.

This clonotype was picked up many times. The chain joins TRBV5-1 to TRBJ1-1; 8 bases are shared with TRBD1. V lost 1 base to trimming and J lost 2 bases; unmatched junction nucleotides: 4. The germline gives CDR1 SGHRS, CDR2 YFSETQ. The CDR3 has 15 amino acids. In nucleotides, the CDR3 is TGCGCCAGCAGCTTGTCCGGGACAGGTAACACTGAAGCTTTCTTT. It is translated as CASSLSGTGNTEAFF.

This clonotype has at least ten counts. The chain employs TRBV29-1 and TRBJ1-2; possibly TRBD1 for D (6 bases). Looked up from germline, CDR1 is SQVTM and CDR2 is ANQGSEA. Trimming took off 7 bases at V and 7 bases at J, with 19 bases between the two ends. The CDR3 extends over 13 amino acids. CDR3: CSGNVPGQSGYTF. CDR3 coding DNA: TGCAGCGGAAATGTCCCAGGACAGAGTGGCTACACCTTC.

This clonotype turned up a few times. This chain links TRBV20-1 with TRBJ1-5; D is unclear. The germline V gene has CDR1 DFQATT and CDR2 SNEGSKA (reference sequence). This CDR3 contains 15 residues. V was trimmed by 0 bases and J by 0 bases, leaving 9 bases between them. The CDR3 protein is CSAREARDSNQPQHF. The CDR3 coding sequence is TGCAGTGCTAGAGAGGCGAGGGATAGCAATCAGCCCCAGCATTTT.

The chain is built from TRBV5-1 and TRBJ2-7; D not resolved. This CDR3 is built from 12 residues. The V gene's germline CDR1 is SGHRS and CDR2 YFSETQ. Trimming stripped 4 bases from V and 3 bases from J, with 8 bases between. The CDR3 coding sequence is TGCGCCAGCAGCCTCGGCTACTACGAGCAGTACTTC. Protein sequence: CASSLGYYEQYF.

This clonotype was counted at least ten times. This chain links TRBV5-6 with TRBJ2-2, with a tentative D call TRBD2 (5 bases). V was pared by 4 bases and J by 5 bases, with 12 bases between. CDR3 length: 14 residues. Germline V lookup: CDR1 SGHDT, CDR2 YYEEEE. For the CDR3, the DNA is TGTGCCAGCAGCCAAGCAAGCGGTACCGGGGAGCTGTTTTTT. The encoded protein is CASSQASGTGELFF.

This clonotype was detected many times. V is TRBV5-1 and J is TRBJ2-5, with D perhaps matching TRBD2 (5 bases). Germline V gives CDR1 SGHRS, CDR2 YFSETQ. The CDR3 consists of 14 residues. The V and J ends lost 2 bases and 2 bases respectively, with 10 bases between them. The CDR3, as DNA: TGCGCCAGCAGCTTTAGCGACCCTCAAGAGACCCAGTACTTC. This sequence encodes CASSFSDPQETQYF. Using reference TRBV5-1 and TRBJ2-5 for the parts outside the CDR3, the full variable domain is KAGVTQTPRYLIKTRGQQVTLSCSPISGHRSVSWYQQTPGQGLQFLFEYFSETQRNKGNFPGRFSGRQFSNSRSEMNVSTLELGDSALYLCASSFSDPQETQYFGPGTRLLVL.

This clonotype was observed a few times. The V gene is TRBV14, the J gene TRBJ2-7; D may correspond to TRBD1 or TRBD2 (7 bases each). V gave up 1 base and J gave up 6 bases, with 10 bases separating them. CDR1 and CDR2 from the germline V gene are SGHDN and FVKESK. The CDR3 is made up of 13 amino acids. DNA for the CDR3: TGTGCCAGCAGCCAAGCCAGGGGGGGCGAGCAGTACTTC. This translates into CASSQARGGEQYF.

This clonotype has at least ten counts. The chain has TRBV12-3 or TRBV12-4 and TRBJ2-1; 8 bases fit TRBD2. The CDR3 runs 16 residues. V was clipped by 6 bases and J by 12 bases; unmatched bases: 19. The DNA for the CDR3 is TGTGCCAGCAGGGAGGCCCGGGGGGGGAGAAAAGGCCCGCAGTTCTTC. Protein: CASREARGGRKGPQFF.

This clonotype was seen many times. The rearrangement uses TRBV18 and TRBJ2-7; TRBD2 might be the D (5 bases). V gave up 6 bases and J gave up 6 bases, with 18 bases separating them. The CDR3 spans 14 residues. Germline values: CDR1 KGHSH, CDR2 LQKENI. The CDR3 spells CASSTGGGRSEQYF. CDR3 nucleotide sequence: TGTGCCAGCTCCACCGGAGGAGGAAGATCCGAGCAGTACTTC.

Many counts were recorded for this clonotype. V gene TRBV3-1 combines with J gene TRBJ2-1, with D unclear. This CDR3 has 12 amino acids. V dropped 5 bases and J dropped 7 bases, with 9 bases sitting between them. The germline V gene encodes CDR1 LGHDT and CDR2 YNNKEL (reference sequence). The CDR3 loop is CASSRTSNEQFF. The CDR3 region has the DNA TGTGCCAGCAGCAGGACCTCTAATGAGCAGTTCTTC.

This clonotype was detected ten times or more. CDR3 nucleotide sequence: TGCGCCAGCAGCTTGCGGGACGTAGGGAATGAGCAGTTCTTC. This codes for CASSLRDVGNEQFF. The rearrangement uses TRBV5-1 and TRBJ2-1; possibly TRBD1 or TRBD2 for D (5 bases each). The germline V gene has CDR1 SGHRS and CDR2 YFSETQ. Trimming took 1 base from V and 7 from J, leaving 12 bases between them. This CDR3 region has 14 residues. Variable domain in full (rest from reference TRBV5-1 and TRBJ2-1): KAGVTQTPRYLIKTRGQQVTLSCSPISGHRSVSWYQQTPGQGLQFLFEYFSETQRNKGNFPGRFSGRQFSNSRSEMNVSTLELGDSALYLCASSLRDVGNEQFFGPGTRLTVL.

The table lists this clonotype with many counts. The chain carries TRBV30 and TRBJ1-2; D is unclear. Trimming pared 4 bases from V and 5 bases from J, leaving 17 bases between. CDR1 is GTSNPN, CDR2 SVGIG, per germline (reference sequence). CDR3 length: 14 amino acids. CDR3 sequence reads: CAWNPAGGPYGYTF. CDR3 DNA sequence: TGTGCCTGGAACCCAGCAGGCGGGCCTTATGGCTACACCTTC.

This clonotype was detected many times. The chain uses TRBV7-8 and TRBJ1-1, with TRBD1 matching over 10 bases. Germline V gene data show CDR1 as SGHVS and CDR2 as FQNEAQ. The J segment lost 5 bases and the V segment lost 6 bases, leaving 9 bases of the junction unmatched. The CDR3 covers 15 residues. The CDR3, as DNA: TGTGCCAGCAGACCCGTTGGGACAGGGGCAACTGAAGCTTTCTTT. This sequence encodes CASRPVGTGATEAFF.

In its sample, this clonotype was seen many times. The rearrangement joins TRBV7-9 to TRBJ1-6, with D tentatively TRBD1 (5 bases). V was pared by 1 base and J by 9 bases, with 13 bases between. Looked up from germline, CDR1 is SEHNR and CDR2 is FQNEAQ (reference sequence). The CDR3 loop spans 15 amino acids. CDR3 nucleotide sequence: TGTGCCAGCAGCTTAGGGTCAGGGAAGGTTTCACCCCTCCACTTT. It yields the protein CASSLGSGKVSPLHF.

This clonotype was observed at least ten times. CDR3 residues: CASSPLEWRGRLNEQFF. CDR3 nucleotides: TGCGCCAGCAGCCCGCTCGAGTGGCGGGGGAGATTAAATGAGCAGTTCTTC. The chain carries TRBV5-1 and TRBJ2-1, with 7 bases matching TRBD2. Unmatched junction bases numbered 17, after V lost 4 bases and J lost 7 bases. Germline lookup yields CDR1 SGHRS and CDR2 YFSETQ. The CDR3 contains 17 residues.

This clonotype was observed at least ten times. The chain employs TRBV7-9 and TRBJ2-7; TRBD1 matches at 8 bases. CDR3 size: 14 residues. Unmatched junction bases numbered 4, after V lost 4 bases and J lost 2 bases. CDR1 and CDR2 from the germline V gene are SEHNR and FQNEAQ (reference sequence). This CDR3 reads CASSYSGQAYEQYF. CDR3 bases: TGTGCCAGCAGCTATTCGGGACAGGCCTACGAGCAGTACTTC.

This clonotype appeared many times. DNA for the CDR3: TGTGCCAGCAGATCCGGACAGGGGGCAGATACGCAGTATTTT. Encoded protein: CASRSGQGADTQYF. This chain connects TRBV12-3 or TRBV12-4 to TRBJ2-3, with 10 positions matching TRBD1. V shed 6 bases, J shed 4 bases, and the junction held 4 bases outside the gene matches. CDR3 size: 14 residues.

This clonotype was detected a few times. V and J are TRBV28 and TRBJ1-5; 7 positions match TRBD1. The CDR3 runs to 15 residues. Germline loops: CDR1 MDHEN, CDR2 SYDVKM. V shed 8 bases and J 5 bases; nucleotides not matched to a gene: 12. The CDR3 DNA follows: TGTGCCAGCTCCCCTTCCGCCAGGGGGGATCAGCCCCAGCATTTT. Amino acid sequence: CASSPSARGDQPQHF. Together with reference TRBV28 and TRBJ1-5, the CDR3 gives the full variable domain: DVKVTQSSRYLVKRTGEKVFLECVQDMDHENMFWYRQDPGLGLRLIYFSYDVKMKEKGDIPEGYSVSREKKERFSLILESASTNQTSMYLCASSPSARGDQPQHFGDGTRLSIL.

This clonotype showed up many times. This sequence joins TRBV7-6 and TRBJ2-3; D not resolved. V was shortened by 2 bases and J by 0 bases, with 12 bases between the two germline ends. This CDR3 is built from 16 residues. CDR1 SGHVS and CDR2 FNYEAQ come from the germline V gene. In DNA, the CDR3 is TGTGCCAGCAGCTTAACCCTACCCCGTAGCACAGATACGCAGTATTTT. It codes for CASSLTLPRSTDTQYF.

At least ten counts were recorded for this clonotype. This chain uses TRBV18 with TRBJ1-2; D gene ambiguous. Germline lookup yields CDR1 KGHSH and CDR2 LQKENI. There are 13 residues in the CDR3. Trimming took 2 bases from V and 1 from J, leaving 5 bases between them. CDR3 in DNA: TGTGCCAGCTCACCAGGCAGTAACTATGGCTACACCTTC. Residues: CASSPGSNYGYTF.

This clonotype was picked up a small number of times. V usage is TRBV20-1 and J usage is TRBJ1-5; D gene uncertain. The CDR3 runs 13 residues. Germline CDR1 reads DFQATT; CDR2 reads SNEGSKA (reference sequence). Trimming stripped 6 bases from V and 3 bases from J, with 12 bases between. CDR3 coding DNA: TGCAGTGCCAAGACCGCAGCCAATCAGCCCCAGCATTTT. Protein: CSAKTAANQPQHF.

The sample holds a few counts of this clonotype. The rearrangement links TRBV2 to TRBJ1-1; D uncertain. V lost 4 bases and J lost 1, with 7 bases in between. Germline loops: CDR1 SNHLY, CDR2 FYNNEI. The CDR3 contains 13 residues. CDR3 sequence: CASSADGNTEAFF. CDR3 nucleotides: TGTGCCAGCAGTGCGGACGGGAACACTGAAGCTTTCTTT.

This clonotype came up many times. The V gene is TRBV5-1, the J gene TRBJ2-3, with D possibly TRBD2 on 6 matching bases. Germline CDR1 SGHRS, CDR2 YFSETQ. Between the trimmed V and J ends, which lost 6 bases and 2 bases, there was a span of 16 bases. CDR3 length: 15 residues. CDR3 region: CASMGRTNPTDTQYF. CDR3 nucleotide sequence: TGCGCCAGCATGGGACGGACTAACCCCACAGATACGCAGTATTTT.